This T cell receptor (beta chain) was sequenced for a study of blood T cell repertoires in COVID-19. The V gene's germline CDR1 is SGHVS and CDR2 FQNEAQ. This CDR3 comprises 16 residues. Unmatched junction bases numbered 8, after V lost 3 bases and J lost 3 bases. Libraries were prepared by immunoSEQ multiplex PCR; TCRdb keeps only in-frame clonotypes and omits some of them. Of roughly 73,000 clones listed, roughly nine tenths are singletons. This clone was counted once. The V and J genes are TRBV7-8 and TRBJ1-1, with 9 bases lining up with TRBD1. What was sequenced was peripheral blood. The receptor was derived from a man of 80 years or more with acute or convalescent COVID-19. DNA for the CDR3: TGTGCCAGCAGCTTTGGAACAGGGGGCGAGTACACTGAAGCTTTCTTT. Amino acids: CASSFGTGGEYTEAFF. Full variable domain (rest looked up from reference TRBV7-8 and TRBJ1-1): GAGVSQSPRYKVAKRGQDVALRCDPISGHVSLFWYQQALGQGPEFLTYFQNEAQLDKSGLPSDRFFAERPEGSVSTLKIQRTQQEDSAVYLCASSFGTGGEYTEAFFGQGTRLTVV.